Sequencing of this TCR beta chain was carried out in a study of T cell responses to AZD1222 COVID-19 vaccine. The CDR3 spans 13 residues. Trimming removed 6 bases at V and 6 bases at J, with 14 bases between. Germline CDR1 reads SNHLY; CDR2 reads FYNNEI. Data came from immunoSEQ multiplex PCR; TCRdb stores just in-frame clones and leaves some out. The sample has around 160,000 clones, 80% to 85% seen once. Turning to this clone: Its antigen is as yet unknown.

Study results and limitations: Repertoire samples came only from after the peak T cell response. The CD4 TCRs associated with vaccination extended across spike and predominated at 160-218 and 743-854. Possibly, clonal diversity was underestimated; donors were largely white British and included more females. Seropositive at baseline were only 5 to 7 AZD1222 recipients.

This TCR derives from an adult in good health. The chain links TRBV2 to TRBJ1-2, with D tentatively TRBD1 (5 bases). Material: peripheral blood, obtained on day 0 of MenACWY control vaccination. The CDR3 spells CASSIQGYDGYTF. CDR3 nucleotide sequence: TGTGCCAGCAGCATCCAGGGATATGATGGCTACACCTTC. Full variable domain (remainder filled in from reference TRBV2 and TRBJ1-2): EPEVTQTPSHQVTQMGQEVILRCVPISNHLYFYWYRQILGQKVEFLVSFYNNEISEKSEIFDDQFSVERPDGSNFTLKIRSTKLEDSAMYFCASSIQGYDGYTFGSGTRLTVV.